This paragraph reports one T cell receptor beta chain. It lacks a known antigen. The input lacks base qualities; no much larger clone sits a single base away. Peripheral blood CD8+ and CD4+ T cells from healthy donors, Susac syndrome patients and multiple sclerosis patients were profiled by high-throughput TCR beta sequencing. Susac syndrome patients met recently defined diagnostic criteria for definite or probable disease. Bulk CD8+ and CD4+ T cells were purified by magnetic negative isolation, while CD8+ TEMRA cells were enriched using FACS. Blood was collected in EDTA tubes and processed within 24 hours, with PBMCs isolated through density gradient centrifugation. PBMCs intended for TCR sequencing were cryopreserved in liquid nitrogen and thawed later in a water bath at 37 degrees C. Purity of sorted or isolated CD4+, CD8+ and CD8+ TEMRA cells was at least 90%. RNA was extracted using the RNeasy kit, and roughly 0.5 to 1 microgram was reverse transcribed with random hexamers. The immunoSEQ multiplex PCR assay, which covers 54 Vbeta and 13 Jbeta segments, was used to amplify TCR beta CDR3 regions. PCR amplification bias was corrected by using a synthetic template baseline for primer optimization and computational correction. Per the authors' processing: Only productive sequences were kept, with reads annotated to V, D and J genes according to IMGT and analyzed in immunoSEQ Analyzer. Clonality was computed as one minus Shannon entropy normalized by log2 of the number of productive unique sequences. For each patient and control, public and private clones were evaluated within the 100 most prevalent clones. Clones were defined as Susac-specific when absent from the healthy and MS cohorts, from roughly 1,000 published viral clones and from other ImmuneACCESS disease sequences. TCRdb handled the public reads itself, with Q25 trimming in fastp and clone calling in MiXCR, and kept productive beta chains. Rows are combined by CDR3 protein, so each entry shows the most common genes and DNA. These V and J calls are TCRdb output, not the study's own analysis. Within this sample are about 170,000 distinct CDR3 sequences, with around 95% of them counted one time only. The ten largest clones add up to about 0.12% of the sample.

CDR3 length: 16 amino acids, cysteine to phenylalanine. Left in the record is the CDR3 DNA by itself, 48 bases read in frame from the first base. Sequences SNHLY (CDR1) and FYNNEI (CDR2) are obtained from the germline V gene. The V end loses 8 bases and the J end loses 1 base, and a stretch of 21 bases separates them. The data were taken from a study of CD8 T cells in Susac syndrome (dated by TCRdb to the late 2010s). Regarding the complete study: Of the Susac syndrome patients who were sequenced, about 6 had clinically active disease and fewer than ten were in clinical remission. Susac syndrome patients were therapy-naive, on corticosteroids (some also receiving IVIg), or on IVIg alone at blood withdrawal. The study used repertoire sequencing to test whether antigen drove CD8+ T cell activation and differentiation in Susac syndrome. The study at large found these results: In patients with Susac syndrome, the CD4+ T cell repertoire showed no detectable clonal expansion. The number of individuals in the TCR sequencing and HLA analysis was recognized as being relatively small.

Source material: CD4+ T cells from PBMCs. The V and J segments used are TRBV2 and TRBJ2-7, with no confidently assigned D gene. This clonotype was sampled from a human donor with Susac syndrome. The sequenced DNA is TGTGCCAGCCCAAATGCGGTCCAGGAGAATTCCTACGAGCAGTACTTC. Translated, this gives CASPNAVQENSYEQYF.